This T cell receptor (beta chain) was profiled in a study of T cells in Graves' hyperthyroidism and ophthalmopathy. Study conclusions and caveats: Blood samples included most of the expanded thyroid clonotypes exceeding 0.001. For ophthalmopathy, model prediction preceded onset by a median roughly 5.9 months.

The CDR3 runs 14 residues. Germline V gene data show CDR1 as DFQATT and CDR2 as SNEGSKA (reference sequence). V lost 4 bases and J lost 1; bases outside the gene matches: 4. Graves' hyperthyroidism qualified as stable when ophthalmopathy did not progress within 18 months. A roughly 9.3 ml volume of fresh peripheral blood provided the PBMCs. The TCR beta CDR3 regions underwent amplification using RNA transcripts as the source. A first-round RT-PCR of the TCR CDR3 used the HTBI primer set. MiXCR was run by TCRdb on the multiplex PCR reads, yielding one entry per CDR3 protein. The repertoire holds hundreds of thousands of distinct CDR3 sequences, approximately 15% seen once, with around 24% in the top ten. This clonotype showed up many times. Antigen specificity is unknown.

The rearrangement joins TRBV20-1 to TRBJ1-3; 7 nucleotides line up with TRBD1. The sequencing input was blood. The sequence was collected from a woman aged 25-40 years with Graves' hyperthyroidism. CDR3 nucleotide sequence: TGCAGTGCTATGTCGACAGGGTCTGGAAACACCATATATTTT. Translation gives CSAMSTGSGNTIYF.